The present entry profiles one T cell receptor beta chain with its context. V lost 8 bases to trimming and J lost 7 bases, with 21 bases between them. The CDR3 length is 15 residues. The V gene's germline CDR1 is SGHNT and CDR2 YENEEA. The sample belongs to a study of cytomegalovirus exposure and HLA in healthy donors. It was with 60 Vbeta and 13 Jbeta primers that the PCR ran. Here immunoSEQ multiplex PCR was the method, and the copy in TCRdb shows in-frame clones only, minus some. This table holds around 230,000 clones, about 75% found once. The chain recombines TRBV11-3 with TRBJ1-5; D not resolved. This clonotype was obtained from a male donor in good health and CMV-seronegative. Material for sequencing was PBMCs. The CDR3 sequence: CASSSRHPGGQPQHF. CDR3 nucleotides: TGTGCCAGCTCTTCTAGGCACCCCGGTGGGCAGCCCCAGCATTTT.